This T cell receptor (beta chain) appears in the sequencing data of a study of regulatory T cells in long-lasting Graves disease. Study-wide results and limits: Having few samples may have compromised the accuracy.

This CDR3 comprises 12 residues. Germline-derived CDR1 and CDR2 are SGHRS and YFSETQ. Trimming cost V 0 bases and J 6 bases, with 7 bases left between them. This clonotype came up many times. Its antigen is still unknown. As to time point: newly diagnosed GD, antithyroid drugs for less than 3 months. RNA extracted from PBMCs served as the sequencing template. Guidelines of the American Thyroid Association were used to diagnose Graves' disease. According to the study, TCR beta libraries were built with iRepertoire HTBI primers and CDR3-region Arm-PCR. Via MiXCR, TCRdb re-called the multiplex PCR reads, giving one row per CDR3 protein. Here the sample spans 410,000 or so distinct CDR3 sequences, under 15% being singletons. The same data also contributed to another study, on T cells in Graves' hyperthyroidism and ophthalmopathy. That source notes: Hyperthyroidism patients were newly diagnosed, had disease duration under 2 months, and were aged 18 to 65 years.

The material was peripheral blood mononuclear cells (PBMCs), obtained at new diagnosis, from a patient treated with antithyroid drugs. The chain is built from TRBV5-1 and TRBJ2-7, with no clear D. The clonotype was recovered from a woman aged 30 to 39 with Graves disease. The DNA of the CDR3 is TGCGCCAGCAGCTTGGATAGGGTCGAGCAGTACTTC. The encoded protein is CASSLDRVEQYF.